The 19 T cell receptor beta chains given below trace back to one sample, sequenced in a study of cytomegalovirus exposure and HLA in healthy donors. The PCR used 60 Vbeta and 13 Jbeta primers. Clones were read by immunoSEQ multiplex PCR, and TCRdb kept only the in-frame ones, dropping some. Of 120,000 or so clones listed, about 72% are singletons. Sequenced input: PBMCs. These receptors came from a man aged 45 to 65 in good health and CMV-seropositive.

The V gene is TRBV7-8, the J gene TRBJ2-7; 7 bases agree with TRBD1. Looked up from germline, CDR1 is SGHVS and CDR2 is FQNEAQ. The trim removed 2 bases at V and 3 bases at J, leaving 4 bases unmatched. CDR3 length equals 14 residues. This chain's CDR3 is CASSLRGQIYEQYF. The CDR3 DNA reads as TGTGCCAGCAGCTTAAGGGGGCAAATCTACGAGCAGTACTTC.

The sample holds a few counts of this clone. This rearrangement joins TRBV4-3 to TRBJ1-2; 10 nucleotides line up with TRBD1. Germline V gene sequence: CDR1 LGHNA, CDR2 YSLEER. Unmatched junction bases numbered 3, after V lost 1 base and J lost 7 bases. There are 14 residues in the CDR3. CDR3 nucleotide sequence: TGCGCCAGCAGCCAAGGACAGGGGGCGCTTGGCTACACCTTC. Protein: CASSQGQGALGYTF.

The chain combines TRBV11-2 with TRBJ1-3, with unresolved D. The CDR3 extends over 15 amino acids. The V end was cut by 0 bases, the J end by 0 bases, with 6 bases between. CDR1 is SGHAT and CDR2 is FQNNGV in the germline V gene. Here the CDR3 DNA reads TGTGCCAGCAGCTTAGAAAACTTCTCTGGAAACACCATATATTTT. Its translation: CASSLENFSGNTIYF.

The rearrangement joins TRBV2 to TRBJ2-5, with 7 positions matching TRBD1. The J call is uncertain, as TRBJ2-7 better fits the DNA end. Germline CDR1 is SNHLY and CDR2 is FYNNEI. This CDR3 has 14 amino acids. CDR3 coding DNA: TGTGCCAGCACCTGGGCAGGGGGCTCCTACGAGCAGTACTTC. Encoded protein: CASTWAGGSYEQYF.

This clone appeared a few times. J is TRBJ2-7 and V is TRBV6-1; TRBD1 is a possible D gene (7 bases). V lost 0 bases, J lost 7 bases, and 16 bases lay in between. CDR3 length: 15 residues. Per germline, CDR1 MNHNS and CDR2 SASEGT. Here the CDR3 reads CASSEARARGEEQYF. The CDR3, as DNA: TGTGCCAGCAGTGAAGCTCGGGCCAGGGGGGAAGAGCAGTACTTC.

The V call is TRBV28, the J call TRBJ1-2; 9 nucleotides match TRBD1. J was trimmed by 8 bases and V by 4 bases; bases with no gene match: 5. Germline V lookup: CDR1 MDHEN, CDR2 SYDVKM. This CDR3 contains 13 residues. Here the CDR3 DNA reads TGTGCCAGCAGTTCAACAGGGGGCGGGGGCTACACCTTC. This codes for CASSSTGGGGYTF.

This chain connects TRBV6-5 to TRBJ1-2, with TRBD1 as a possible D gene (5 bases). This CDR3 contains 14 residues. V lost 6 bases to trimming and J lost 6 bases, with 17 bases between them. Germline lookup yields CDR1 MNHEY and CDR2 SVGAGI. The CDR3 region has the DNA TGTGCCAGCAGATTCGGGACTCAAAGGCATGGCTACACCTTC. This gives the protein CASRFGTQRHGYTF.

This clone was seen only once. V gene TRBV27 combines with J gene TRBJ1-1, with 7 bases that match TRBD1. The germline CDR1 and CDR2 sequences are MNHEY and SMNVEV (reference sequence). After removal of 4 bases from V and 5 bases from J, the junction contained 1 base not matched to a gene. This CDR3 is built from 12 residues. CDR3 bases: TGTGCCAGCAGTTCAGGGGGAACTGAAGCTTTCTTT. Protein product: CASSSGGTEAFF.

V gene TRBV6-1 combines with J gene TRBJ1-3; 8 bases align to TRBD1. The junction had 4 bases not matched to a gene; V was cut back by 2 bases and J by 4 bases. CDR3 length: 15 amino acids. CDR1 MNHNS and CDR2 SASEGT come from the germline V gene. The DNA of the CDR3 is TGTGCCAGCAGTGAACAGGGGGCGCACGGAAACACCATATATTTT. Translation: CASSEQGAHGNTIYF.

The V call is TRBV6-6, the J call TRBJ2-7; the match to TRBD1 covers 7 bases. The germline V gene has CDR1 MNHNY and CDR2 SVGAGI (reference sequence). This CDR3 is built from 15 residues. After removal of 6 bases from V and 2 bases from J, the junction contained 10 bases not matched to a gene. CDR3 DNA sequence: TGTGCCAGCAGCCCTCGGGACAGCCTGACCTACGAGCAGTACTTC. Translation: CASSPRDSLTYEQYF.

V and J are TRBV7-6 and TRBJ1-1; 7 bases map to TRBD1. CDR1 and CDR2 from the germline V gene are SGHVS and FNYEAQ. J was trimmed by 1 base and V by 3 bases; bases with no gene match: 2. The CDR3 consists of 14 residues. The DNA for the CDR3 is TGTGCCAGCAGCTTGGGACAGCGGAACACTGAAGCTTTCTTT. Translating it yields CASSLGQRNTEAFF.

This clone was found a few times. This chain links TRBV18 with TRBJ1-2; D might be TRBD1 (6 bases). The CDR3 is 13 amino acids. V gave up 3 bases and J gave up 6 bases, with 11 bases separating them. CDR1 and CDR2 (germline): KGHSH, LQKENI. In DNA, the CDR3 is TGTGCCAGCTCACCTGGACAGAGAAATGGCTACACCTTC. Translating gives CASSPGQRNGYTF.

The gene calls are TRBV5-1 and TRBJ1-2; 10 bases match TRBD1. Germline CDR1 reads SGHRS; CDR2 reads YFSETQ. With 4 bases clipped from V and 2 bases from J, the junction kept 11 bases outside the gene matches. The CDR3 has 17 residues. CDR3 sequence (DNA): TGCGCCAGCAGCGGACGAATCCGGGACAGGGGCAACTATGGCTACACCTTC. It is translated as CASSGRIRDRGNYGYTF.

The CDR3 loop is CATGTGGKGEQFF. The CDR3 DNA is TGTGCCACAGGGACAGGGGGCAAAGGTGAGCAGTTCTTC. The rearrangement joins TRBV10-3 to TRBJ2-1, with 12 bases that match TRBD1. CDR1 and CDR2 from the germline V gene are ENHRY and SYGVKD. V lost 10 bases to trimming and J lost 9 bases; unmatched junction nucleotides: 7. The CDR3 contains 13 residues.

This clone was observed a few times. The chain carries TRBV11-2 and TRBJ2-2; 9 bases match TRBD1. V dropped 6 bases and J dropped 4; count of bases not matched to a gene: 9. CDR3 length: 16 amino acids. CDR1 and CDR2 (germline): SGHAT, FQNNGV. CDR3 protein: CASSRALQGATGELFF. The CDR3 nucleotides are TGTGCCAGCAGTCGAGCTCTACAGGGGGCCACCGGGGAGCTGTTTTTT.

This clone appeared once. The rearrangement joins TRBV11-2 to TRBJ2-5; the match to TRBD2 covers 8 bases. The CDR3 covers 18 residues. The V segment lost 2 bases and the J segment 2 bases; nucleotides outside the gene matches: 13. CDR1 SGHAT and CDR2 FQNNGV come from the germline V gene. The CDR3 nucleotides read TGTGCCAGCAGCTTACGAAGATATGCGGGGGGAGGGCAAGAGACCCAGTACTTC. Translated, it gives CASSLRRYAGGGQETQYF.

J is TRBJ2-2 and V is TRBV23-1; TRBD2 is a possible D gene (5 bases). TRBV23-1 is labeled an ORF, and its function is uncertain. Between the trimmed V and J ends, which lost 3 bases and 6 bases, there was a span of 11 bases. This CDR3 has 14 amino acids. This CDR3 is CASSQSRVPGELFF. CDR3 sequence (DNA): TGCGCCAGCAGTCAGTCGCGGGTTCCCGGGGAGCTGTTTTTT.

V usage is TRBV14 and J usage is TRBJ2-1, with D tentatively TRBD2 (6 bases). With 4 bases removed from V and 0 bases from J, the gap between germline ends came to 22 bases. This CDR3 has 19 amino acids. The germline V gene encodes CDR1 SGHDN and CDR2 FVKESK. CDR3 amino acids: CASSPYSGFLAVSYNEQFF. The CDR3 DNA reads TGTGCCAGCAGCCCATACTCAGGGTTTTTAGCGGTCTCCTACAATGAGCAGTTCTTC.

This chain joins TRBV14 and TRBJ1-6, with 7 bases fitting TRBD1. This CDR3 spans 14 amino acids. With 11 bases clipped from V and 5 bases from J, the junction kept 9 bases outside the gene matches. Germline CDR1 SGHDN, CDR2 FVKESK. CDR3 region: CAGLRDSNNSPLHF. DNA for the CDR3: TGTGCCGGACTCCGGGACAGCAATAATTCACCCCTCCACTTT.